This T cell receptor beta chain was sequenced for a study of graft-versus-host responses after intestinal transplantation. Study as a whole: The whole recipient group had anti-thymocyte globulin induction followed by tacrolimus and steroids for around 3 years. Notes on the study in general: Declines in HvG clones occurring early post-transplant were associated with peak circulating GvH clone levels. The recipient marrow held GvH clones, and some of them showed up first in ileum or blood.

This clone was seen once. Its antigen remains unidentified. The assay was immunoSEQ multiplex PCR, and TCRdb's table has in-frame clones only and misses some. The data show roughly 90,000 clones, approximately 90% seen once. The CDR3 contains 12 residues. Trimming removed 3 bases from V and 7 bases from J, with 10 bases in between. Germline values: CDR1 GTSNPN, CDR2 SVGIG (reference sequence). This rearrangement joins TRBV30 to TRBJ1-5; D gene ambiguous. The material was unstimulated CD8+ T cells sorted from spleen or lymph node cells, obtained before intestinal transplant. This TCR was sampled from a human donor who received an intestinal transplant. Here the CDR3 reads CAWRTPPQPQHF. Written as DNA, the CDR3 is TGTGCCTGGAGAACCCCGCCCCAGCCCCAGCATTTT. The entire variable domain, with the rest obtained from reference TRBV30 and TRBJ1-5, is as follows: SQTIHQWPATLVQPVGSPLSLECTVEGTSNPNLYWYRQAAGRGLQLLFYSVGIGQISSEVPQNLSASRPQDRQFILSSKKLLLSDSGFYLCAWRTPPQPQHFGDGTRLSIL.